This T cell receptor beta chain was retrieved from a study of blood T cells in healthy people across ages. Germline V lookup: CDR1 SGHRS, CDR2 YFSETQ. There are 14 residues in the CDR3. With 0 bases removed from V and 0 bases from J, the gap between germline ends came to 7 bases. With a J-beta primer mix and a sample-barcoded 5' primer, a second PCR ran about 7 to 12 cycles. Each cDNA was tagged by a template-switch adaptor containing 12 random nucleotides. TCRdb reprocessed the 5' RACE reads with MiXCR, giving one entry per CDR3 protein. The sample consists of about a million distinct CDR3 sequences, roughly half of them appearing once. This clonotype was detected many times.

This receptor was identified in a woman aged 55-69 years in good health. The chain links TRBV5-1 to TRBJ2-7; D remains ambiguous. The sequenced sample consisted of blood. CDR3 protein: CASSLGPASYEQYF. In DNA, the CDR3 is TGCGCCAGCAGCTTGGGTCCAGCCTCCTACGAGCAGTACTTC.